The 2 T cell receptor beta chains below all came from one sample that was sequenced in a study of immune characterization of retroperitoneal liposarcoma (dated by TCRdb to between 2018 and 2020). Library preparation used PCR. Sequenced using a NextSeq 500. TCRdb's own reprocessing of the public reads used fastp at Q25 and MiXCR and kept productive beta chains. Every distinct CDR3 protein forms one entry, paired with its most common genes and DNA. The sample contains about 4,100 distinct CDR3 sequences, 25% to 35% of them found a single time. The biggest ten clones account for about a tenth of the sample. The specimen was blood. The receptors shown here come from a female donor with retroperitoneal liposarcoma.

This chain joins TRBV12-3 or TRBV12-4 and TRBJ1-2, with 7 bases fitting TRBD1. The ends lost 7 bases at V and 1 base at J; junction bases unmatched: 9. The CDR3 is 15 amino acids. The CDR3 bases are TGTGCCAGCACCATGACAGGGTACCTTAACTATGGCTACACCTTC. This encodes CASTMTGYLNYGYTF.

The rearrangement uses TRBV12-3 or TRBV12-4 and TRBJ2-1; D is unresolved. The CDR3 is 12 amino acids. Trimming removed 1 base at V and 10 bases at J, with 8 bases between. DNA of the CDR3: TGTGCCAGCAGTTTAGACGGGTACGAGCAGTTCTTC. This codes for CASSLDGYEQFF.